This TCR beta chain was sequenced in a study of blood T cells in healthy people across ages. Notes on the study in general: Older age coincided with a roughly linear decline in TCR beta diversity per million T cells.

A second PCR, run for roughly 6 to 11 cycles, used a sample-barcoded 5' primer plus a J-beta primer mix. TCRdb called the 5' RACE reads again in MiXCR, with one record for every CDR3 protein. The sample has over 700,000 distinct CDR3 sequences, about 25% seen once; the top ten hold under 9.5%. In germline, CDR1 is DFQATT, CDR2 SNEGSKA (reference sequence). This CDR3 spans 14 amino acids. Trimming left V 0 bases short and J 3 bases short, with 12 bases between. This clonotype was counted between two and nine times. The antigen remains undetermined. Every sample had a minimum of 6 million PBMCs isolated. These sequences were also reported in another study, on T cells of mothers and their children.

The sequenced sample consisted of blood. The chain couples TRBV20-1 to TRBJ2-7; D perhaps matches TRBD1 (5 bases). This clonotype was sampled from a boy younger than 18 in good health. CDR3 residues: CSARDRAINYEQYF. The CDR3 nucleotides are TGCAGTGCTAGAGACAGGGCCATCAACTACGAGCAGTACTTC.